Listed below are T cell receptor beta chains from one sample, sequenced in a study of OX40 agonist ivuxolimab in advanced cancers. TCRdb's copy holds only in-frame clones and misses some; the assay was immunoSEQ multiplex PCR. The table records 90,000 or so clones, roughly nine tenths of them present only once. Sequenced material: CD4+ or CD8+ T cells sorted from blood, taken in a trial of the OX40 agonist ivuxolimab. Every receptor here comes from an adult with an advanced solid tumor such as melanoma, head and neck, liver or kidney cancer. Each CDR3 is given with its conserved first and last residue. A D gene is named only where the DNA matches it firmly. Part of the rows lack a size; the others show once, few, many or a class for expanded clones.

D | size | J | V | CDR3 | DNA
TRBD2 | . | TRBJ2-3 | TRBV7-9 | CASSPGGRALADTQYF | TGTGCCAGCAGCCCGGGGGGGAGGGCCCTCGCAGATACGCAGTATTTT
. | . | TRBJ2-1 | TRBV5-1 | CASSSVDRSSYNEQFF | TGCGCCAGCAGCTCCGTAGACAGGAGCTCCTACAATGAGCAGTTCTTC
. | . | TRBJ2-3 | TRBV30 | CAWSVLRADTQYF | TGTGCCTGGAGTGTATTGCGGGCAGATACGCAGTATTTT
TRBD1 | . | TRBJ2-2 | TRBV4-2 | CASSLQTGLTGELFF | TGTGCCAGCAGCCTCCAGACAGGGCTGACCGGGGAGCTGTTTTTT
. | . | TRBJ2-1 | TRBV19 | CASSSRVSEQFF | TGTGCCAGTAGTTCACGGGTGAGTGAGCAGTTCTTC
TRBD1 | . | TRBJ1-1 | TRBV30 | CAWSVARTGLGNTEAFF | TGTGCCTGGAGTGTCGCTCGGACAGGGTTAGGGAACACTGAAGCTTTCTTT
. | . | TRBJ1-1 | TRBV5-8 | CASLVRGDTEAFF | TGTGCCAGCTTGGTGAGGGGGGACACTGAAGCTTTCTTT
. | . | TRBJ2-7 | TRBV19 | CASRRSVGGSPYEQYF | TGTGCCAGTCGTCGTAGTGTGGGGGGAAGCCCCTACGAGCAGTACTTC
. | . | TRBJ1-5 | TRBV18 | CASSPANGNQPQHF | TGTGCCAGCTCACCAGCCAACGGCAATCAGCCCCAGCATTTT
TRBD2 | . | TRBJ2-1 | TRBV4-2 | CASSQPGTSGRGDNEQFF | TGTGCCAGCAGCCAGCCCGGGACTAGCGGGAGGGGCGACAATGAGCAGTTCTTC
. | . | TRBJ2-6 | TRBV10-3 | CAISETTGWLSGANVLTF | TGTGCCATCAGTGAGACCACAGGGTGGCTCTCTGGGGCCAACGTCCTGACTTTC
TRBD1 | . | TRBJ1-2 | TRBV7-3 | CASSLDRDDYGYTF | TGTGCCAGCAGCTTAGACAGGGACGACTATGGCTACACCTTC
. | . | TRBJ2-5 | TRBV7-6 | CASSLSETQYF | TGTGCCAGCAGCTTGTCCGAGACCCAGTACTTC
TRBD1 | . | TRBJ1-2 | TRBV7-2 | CASSLQGRHGYTF | TGTGCCAGCAGTTTACAGGGGAGACATGGCTACACCTTC
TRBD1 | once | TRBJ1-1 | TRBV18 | CASSSEGQGAFF | TGTGCCAGCTCATCTGAGGGACAGGGGGCTTTCTTT
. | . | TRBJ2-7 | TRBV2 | CASNPGEAYEQYF | TGTGCCAGCAATCCGGGTGAGGCCTACGAGCAGTACTTC
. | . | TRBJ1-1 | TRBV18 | CASSPGQNTEAFF | TGTGCCAGCTCACCGGGACAGAACACTGAAGCTTTCTTT
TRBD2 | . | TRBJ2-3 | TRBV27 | CASTPSRGGSTDTQYF | TGTGCCAGCACCCCTTCGCGGGGAGGGAGCACAGATACGCAGTATTTT
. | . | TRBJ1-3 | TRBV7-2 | CASSRGISGNTIYF | TGTGCCAGCAGCCGAGGGATCTCTGGAAACACCATATATTTT
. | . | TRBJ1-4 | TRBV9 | CASSVSGEDEKLFF | TGTGCCAGCAGCGTGTCAGGGGAGGATGAAAAACTGTTTTTT
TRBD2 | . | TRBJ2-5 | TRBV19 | CASSSQRGGQETQYF | TGTGCCAGTAGTTCCCAGCGGGGGGGACAAGAGACCCAGTACTTC
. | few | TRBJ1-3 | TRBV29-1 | CSVALRNTIYF | TGCAGCGTGGCACTAAGAAACACCATATATTTT
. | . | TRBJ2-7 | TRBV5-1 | CASSPGTLSYEQYF | TGCGCCAGCAGCCCAGGGACTCTCTCCTACGAGCAGTACTTC
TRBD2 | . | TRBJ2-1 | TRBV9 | CASSPDTSGGPYNEQFF | TGTGCCAGCAGCCCGGACACTAGCGGGGGGCCATACAATGAGCAGTTCTTC
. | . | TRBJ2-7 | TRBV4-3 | CASSPRLGEQYF | TGCGCCAGCAGCCCCCGGTTGGGCGAGCAGTACTTC
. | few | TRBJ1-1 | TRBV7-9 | CASSLRFDTEAFF | TGTGCCAGCAGCTTAAGGTTTGACACTGAAGCTTTCTTT
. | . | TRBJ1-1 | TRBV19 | CASSIEGYGRGGENTEAFF | TGTGCCAGTAGTATAGAGGGATACGGTAGAGGGGGAGAGAACACTGAAGCTTTCTTT